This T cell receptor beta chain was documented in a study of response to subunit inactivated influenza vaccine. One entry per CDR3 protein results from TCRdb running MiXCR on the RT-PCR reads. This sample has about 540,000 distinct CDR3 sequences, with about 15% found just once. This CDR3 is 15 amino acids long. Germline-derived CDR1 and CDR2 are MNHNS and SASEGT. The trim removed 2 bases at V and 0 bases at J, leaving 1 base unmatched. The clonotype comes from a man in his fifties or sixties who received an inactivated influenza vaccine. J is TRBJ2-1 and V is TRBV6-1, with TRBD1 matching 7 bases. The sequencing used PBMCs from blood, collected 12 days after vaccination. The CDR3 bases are TGTGCCAGCAGTGAATGGGACAGCTCCTACAATGAGCAGTTCTTC. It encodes CASSEWDSSYNEQFF.